One and the same sample provided the 20 T cell receptor beta chains below, sequenced in a study of human T cells and chemical hapten exposure. Each CDR3 protein is one row after TCRdb ran MiXCR on the RACE reads. The profile covers about 45,000 distinct CDR3 sequences, with about 4.5% appearing a single time and around 5.5% taken by the ten largest. This sample's time point: healthy volunteer bleed at 2 weeks. Total RNA came from unfractionated whole blood. Sequencing used whole blood. These receptors originate from a human donor in good health. Some clones in this sample may be carry-over from other donors' samples.

J is TRBJ2-2 and V is TRBV4-2; D possibly corresponds to TRBD2 (5 bases). Germline assignment: CDR1 LGHNA and CDR2 YNFKEQ. V lost 4 bases to trimming and J lost 4 bases, with 10 bases between them. The CDR3 has 14 residues. This chain's CDR3 is CASSPARGTGELFF. The CDR3 bases are TGTGCCAGCAGCCCCGCCCGGGGCACCGGGGAGCTGTTTTTT.

This clonotype was recorded many times. The chain links TRBV28 to TRBJ2-7, with D perhaps being TRBD1 or TRBD2 (6 bases each). With 7 bases removed from V and 4 bases from J, the gap between germline ends came to 11 bases. Germline V gene sequence: CDR1 MDHEN, CDR2 SYDVKM. The CDR3 is made up of 12 amino acids. As DNA, the CDR3 is TGTGCCAGCACCCTAGGGGGGTACGAGCAGTACTTC. This codes for CASTLGGYEQYF.

The table lists this clonotype with many counts. The gene calls are TRBV28 and TRBJ1-1, with 7 bases aligning to TRBD1. CDR1 and CDR2 from the germline V gene are MDHEN and SYDVKM. CDR3 length equals 11 residues. V shed 7 bases and J 6 bases; nucleotides not matched to a gene: 2. DNA of the CDR3: TGTGCCAGCATGACAGGGCCTGAAGCTTTCTTT. This translates into CASMTGPEAFF.

The sample holds many counts of this clonotype. The V gene is TRBV7-8, the J gene TRBJ2-5; the match to TRBD1 covers 8 bases. After removal of 2 bases from V and 4 bases from J, the junction contained 3 bases not matched to a gene. The germline gives CDR1 SGHVS, CDR2 FQNEAQ. The CDR3 has 14 residues. The chain's CDR3 is CASSLTGGVETQYF. The DNA for the CDR3 is TGTGCCAGCAGCTTAACAGGGGGAGTAGAGACCCAGTACTTC.

The chain recombines TRBV7-9 with TRBJ1-2, with 8 positions matching TRBD1. Germline values: CDR1 SEHNR, CDR2 FQNEAQ (reference sequence). The CDR3 totals 14 residues. V was clipped by 4 bases and J by 6 bases; unmatched bases: 7. The CDR3 reads CASSSAGQGNGYTF. In DNA, the CDR3 is TGTGCCAGCAGCTCTGCCGGACAGGGAAATGGCTACACCTTC.

This clonotype has a count of ten or more. This rearrangement joins TRBV7-6 to TRBJ2-6, with unresolved D. Trimming removed 7 bases at V and 0 bases at J, with 13 bases between. The CDR3 extends over 16 amino acids. CDR1 is SGHVS, CDR2 FNYEAQ, per germline. The CDR3 reads CASNHPPGSGANVLTF. As DNA, the CDR3 is TGTGCCAGCAACCATCCGCCGGGCTCTGGGGCCAACGTCCTGACTTTC.

This clonotype was found many times. This chain links TRBV5-6 with TRBJ2-1; 9 nucleotides match TRBD1. Unmatched junction bases numbered 21, after V lost 3 bases and J lost 5 bases. The CDR3 is 20 amino acids. CDR1 SGHDT and CDR2 YYEEEE come from the germline V gene. CDR3 sequence: CASSSDRGVEVPIRNNEQFF. The CDR3 nucleotides read TGTGCCAGCAGCTCCGACAGGGGGGTCGAGGTTCCCATTCGGAACAATGAGCAGTTCTTC.

There are many counts of this clonotype. The genes are TRBV27 and TRBJ2-3; 13 bases match TRBD2. The CDR3 runs to 16 residues. Trimming cost V 2 bases and J 9 bases; bases outside gene matches: 8. Germline assignment: CDR1 MNHEY and CDR2 SMNVEV (reference sequence). CDR3 region: CASSLTVGTSGATQYF. The CDR3 DNA follows: TGTGCCAGCAGTTTAACAGTGGGGACTAGCGGGGCGACGCAGTATTTT.

The V gene is TRBV9, the J gene TRBJ1-1; D gene uncertain. Germline CDR1 and CDR2: SGDLS and YYNGEE. The length of the CDR3 is 16 residues. With 0 bases removed from V and 0 bases from J, the gap between germline ends came to 12 bases. For the CDR3, the DNA is TGTGCCAGCAGCGTAGTAGCCCGTCGGATGAACACTGAAGCTTTCTTT. It encodes CASSVVARRMNTEAFF. Full variable domain (rest looked up from reference TRBV9 and TRBJ1-1): DSGVTQTPKHLITATGQRVTLRCSPRSGDLSVYWYQQSLDQGLQFLIQYYNGEERAKGNILERFSAQQFPDLHSELNLSSLELGDSALYFCASSVVARRMNTEAFFGQGTRLTVV.

The sample holds many counts of this clonotype. The rearrangement links TRBV29-1 to TRBJ2-1, with TRBD1 matching 7 bases. Germline V CDR1 and CDR2: SQVTM, ANQGSEA. With V trimmed by 7 bases and J by 7 bases, 4 bases remained unmatched. The CDR3 covers 11 residues. The CDR3, as DNA: TGCAGCGCCAGACAGGGAAATGAGCAGTTCTTC. This translates into CSARQGNEQFF.

This clonotype appeared many times. The chain recombines TRBV7-2 with TRBJ1-2; tentative D call: TRBD1 (6 bases). Trimming stripped 2 bases from V and 2 bases from J, with 18 bases between. CDR1 and CDR2 (germline): SGHTA, FQGNSA. This CDR3 has 17 residues. This CDR3 reads CASSLFFRDTTNYGYTF. CDR3 sequence (DNA): TGTGCCAGCAGCTTATTCTTTCGGGACACTACCAACTATGGCTACACCTTC.

Many counts were recorded for this clonotype. The chain couples TRBV10-2 to TRBJ2-3; the match to TRBD2 covers 9 bases. V was pared by 6 bases and J by 3 bases, with 10 bases of the junction left unmatched. The germline gives CDR1 WSHSY, CDR2 SAAADI. The CDR3 runs to 16 residues. The CDR3 nucleotides read TGCGCCAGCAGGGCCCGCGTAGCGGGAGTTACAGATACGCAGTATTTT. It yields the protein CASRARVAGVTDTQYF.

V gene TRBV18 combines with J gene TRBJ2-2; D perhaps matches TRBD2 (7 bases). Germline V CDR1 and CDR2: KGHSH, LQKENI. The CDR3 is 18 residues long. V was clipped by 3 bases and J by 0 bases, with 17 bases between them. The CDR3 loop is CASSPLQAGGPNTGELFF. The DNA for the CDR3 is TGTGCCAGCTCACCCCTCCAGGCCGGGGGGCCGAACACCGGGGAGCTGTTTTTT.

In its sample, this clonotype was seen a few times. The chain has TRBV5-4 and TRBJ1-2; unclear D gene. The germline V gene encodes CDR1 SGHNT and CDR2 YYREEE (reference sequence). This CDR3 has 14 amino acids. V was trimmed by 2 bases and J by 1 base, leaving 9 bases between them. As DNA, the CDR3 is TGTGCCAGCAGCTTCCATCTCGTTAACTATGGCTACACCTTC. Translating gives CASSFHLVNYGYTF. Based on the CDR3 plus reference TRBV5-4 and TRBJ1-2, the full variable domain is ETGVTQSPTHLIKTRGQQVTLRCSSQSGHNTVSWYQQALGQGPQFIFQYYREEENGRGNFPPRFSGLQFPNYSSELNVNALELDDSALYLCASSFHLVNYGYTFGSGTRLTVV.

The table lists this clonotype with many counts. The chain links TRBV5-1 to TRBJ2-6; the D is unclear. This CDR3 is 20 amino acids long. The V end lost 0 bases, the J end lost 2 bases, and 21 bases lay between the germline ends. From germline, CDR1 is SGHRS and CDR2 YFSETQ. CDR3 protein: CASSLGGQSFMGAGANVLTF. Written as DNA, the CDR3 is TGCGCCAGCAGCTTGGGAGGCCAGAGTTTTATGGGCGCTGGGGCCAACGTCCTGACTTTC.

This clonotype appeared many times. This chain connects TRBV12-3 or TRBV12-4 to TRBJ2-5; a possible D gene is TRBD1 (5 bases). The CDR3 length is 13 residues. V lost 10 bases to trimming and J lost 2 bases, with 14 bases between them. The CDR3 coding sequence is TGTGCCACATCGATAGGGGTACAAGAGACCCAGTACTTC. Translated, it gives CATSIGVQETQYF.

This clonotype was observed many times. This sequence joins TRBV7-8 and TRBJ2-3; no definite D call. From germline, CDR1 is SGHVS and CDR2 FQNEAQ. This CDR3 comprises 12 residues. V gave up 2 bases and J gave up 10 bases, with 10 bases separating them. The CDR3 region is CASSLLAVAQYF. The CDR3 DNA follows: TGTGCCAGCAGCTTATTAGCAGTAGCGCAGTATTTT.

Many counts were recorded for this clonotype. This chain uses TRBV6-6 with TRBJ1-6, with D perhaps TRBD1 (5 bases). Germline V gene sequence: CDR1 MNHNY, CDR2 SVGAGI (reference sequence). V lost 3 bases and J lost 6, with 9 bases in between. CDR3 length equals 14 residues. The CDR3, as DNA: TGTGCCAGCAGTTATTCAGGGTTTAATTCACCCCTCCACTTT. As protein: CASSYSGFNSPLHF.

This clonotype was counted only a few times. The genes are TRBV5-6 and TRBJ2-2, with D possibly being TRBD1 (6 bases). Trimming took off 2 bases at V and 7 bases at J, with 9 bases between the two ends. Germline V gene lookup returns CDR1 SGHDT and CDR2 YYEEEE. The CDR3 contains 13 residues. The CDR3 nucleotides read TGTGCCAGCAGCTTAGAGGGGGACGGGGAGCTGTTTTTT. It specifies CASSLEGDGELFF.

V usage is TRBV7-9 and J usage is TRBJ1-1, with 7 bases identical to TRBD1. The CDR3 runs to 15 residues. V was pared by 6 bases and J by 5 bases, with 12 bases of the junction left unmatched. Germline values: CDR1 SEHNR, CDR2 FQNEAQ (reference sequence). The CDR3 DNA reads as TGTGCCAGCAGTCTCCTACAGGGGACGGGGACTGAAGCTTTCTTT. Translated: CASSLLQGTGTEAFF.